Each of the 20 T cell receptor beta chains below was sequenced from the same sample in a study of blood T cell repertoires in COVID-19. Assay: immunoSEQ multiplex PCR; the TCRdb copy retains only in-frame clones and omits some. The table records some 180,000 clones, roughly four fifths of them present only once. Sample: peripheral blood. The receptors here all came from a woman aged 40 to 49 with COVID-19, enrolled during active disease.

The genes are TRBV27 and TRBJ1-5; D is undetermined. CDR1 is MNHEY and CDR2 is SMNVEV in the germline V gene (reference sequence). CDR3 length: 15 amino acids. V was cut by 1 base and J by 3 bases, with 10 bases left in between. The CDR3 reads CASSLYWAANQPQHF. In nucleotides, the CDR3 is TGTGCCAGCAGTTTATATTGGGCAGCCAATCAGCCCCAGCATTTT.

The chain recombines TRBV4-1 with TRBJ2-1; perhaps TRBD2 as D (6 bases). The germline V gene has CDR1 MGHRA and CDR2 YSYEKL. The CDR3 extends over 16 amino acids. Trimming took off 1 base at V and 1 base at J, with 11 bases between the two ends. The CDR3 coding sequence is TGCGCCAGCAGCCAAGGGTCCGGGGGTTCCTACAATGAGCAGTTCTTC. This translates into CASSQGSGGSYNEQFF.

This clone has just a few counts. V and J are TRBV29-1 and TRBJ2-7; 7 bases map to TRBD1. The CDR3 runs to 12 residues. Losses at the gene ends were 6 bases for V and 7 bases for J; bases not matched to a gene: 9. The germline V gene has CDR1 SQVTM and CDR2 ANQGSEA. The DNA of the CDR3 is TGCAGCGTACTGACAGGGTGGGGAGAGCAGTACTTC. Its translation: CSVLTGWGEQYF.

V gene TRBV27 combines with J gene TRBJ2-7; tentative D call: TRBD1 (5 bases). Germline lookup yields CDR1 MNHEY and CDR2 SMNVEV (reference sequence). V was shortened by 3 bases and J by 2 bases, with 11 bases between the two germline ends. The CDR3 is made up of 14 amino acids. CDR3 loop: CASSLVGPTYEQYF. CDR3 DNA: TGTGCCAGCAGTTTGGTGGGGCCTACCTACGAGCAGTACTTC.

V usage is TRBV6-5 and J usage is TRBJ2-2; unclear D gene. Germline V gene lookup returns CDR1 MNHEY and CDR2 SVGAGI. This CDR3 comprises 13 residues. V was pared by 6 bases and J by 4 bases, with 9 bases between. The CDR3 coding sequence is TGTGCCAGCAGGGCTGAGGTCACCGGGGAGCTGTTTTTT. Protein sequence: CASRAEVTGELFF.

V usage is TRBV2 and J usage is TRBJ2-7; TRBD2 is a possible D gene (5 bases). This CDR3 contains 17 residues. Trimming left V 3 bases short and J 0 bases short, with 18 bases between. CDR1 is SNHLY and CDR2 is FYNNEI in the germline V gene. The CDR3 sequence is CASSDLSGMGSSYEQYF. The CDR3 DNA reads as TGTGCCAGCAGTGACCTCTCCGGCATGGGGAGCTCCTACGAGCAGTACTTC.

The chain links TRBV9 to TRBJ1-1; D uncertain. Trimming pared 6 bases from V and 2 bases from J, leaving 11 bases between. CDR1 and CDR2 from the germline V gene are SGDLS and YYNGEE. This CDR3 has 13 amino acids. CDR3 sequence: CASKPETNTEAFF. The DNA of the CDR3 is TGTGCCAGCAAACCAGAAACCAACACTGAAGCTTTCTTT.

The chain couples TRBV29-1 to TRBJ2-7; 10 positions agree with TRBD1. J gave up 1 base and V 7 bases, and 10 bases lay outside the gene matches. Germline-derived CDR1 and CDR2 are SQVTM and ANQGSEA. This CDR3 has 15 amino acids. The CDR3 DNA is TGCAGCGCATCGTCCGGGACAGGGGCATCCTACGAGCAGTACTTC. This encodes CSASSGTGASYEQYF.

CDR3 bases: TGTGCCAGCAGTTTAGCGGGTTTAAGCCAAGAGACCCAGTACTTC. As protein: CASSLAGLSQETQYF. This chain joins TRBV6-2 or TRBV6-3 and TRBJ2-5, with 7 bases identical to TRBD2. The ends lost 4 bases at V and 1 base at J; junction bases unmatched: 6. This CDR3 has 15 residues. Germline CDR1 MNHEY, CDR2 SVGEGT.

The chain combines TRBV5-1 with TRBJ2-1; a weak D match, TRBD1 (5 bases). Germline V gene sequence: CDR1 SGHRS, CDR2 YFSETQ. The CDR3 has 16 residues. Trimming shortened V by 0 bases and J by 3 bases, and 13 bases separated the two germline ends. The CDR3 DNA sequence: TGCGCCAGCAGCTTGGGGTTAGGGGCCCTCTACAATGAGCAGTTCTTC. The encoded protein is CASSLGLGALYNEQFF. The variable domain in full, with the rest retrieved from reference TRBV5-1 and TRBJ2-1, is KAGVTQTPRYLIKTRGQQVTLSCSPISGHRSVSWYQQTPGQGLQFLFEYFSETQRNKGNFPGRFSGRQFSNSRSEMNVSTLELGDSALYLCASSLGLGALYNEQFFGPGTRLTVL.

V gene TRBV7-9 combines with J gene TRBJ2-5, with TRBD2 matching over 10 bases. The CDR3 totals 17 residues. CDR1 is SEHNR, CDR2 FQNEAQ, per germline (reference sequence). The ends lost 4 bases at V and 5 bases at J; junction bases unmatched: 13. CDR3 sequence: CASSSPLAGGHGETQYF. The CDR3 DNA follows: TGTGCCAGCAGCTCCCCATTAGCGGGGGGCCACGGGGAGACCCAGTACTTC.

The chain recombines TRBV7-9 with TRBJ2-5, with 13 bases identical to TRBD2. Germline V gene lookup returns CDR1 SEHNR and CDR2 FQNEAQ (reference sequence). The CDR3 loop spans 17 amino acids. Trimming cost V 4 bases and J 2 bases; bases outside gene matches: 7. CDR3 protein: CASSSGGLAGLQETQYF. The DNA of the CDR3 is TGTGCCAGCAGCTCGGGGGGACTAGCGGGATTACAAGAGACCCAGTACTTC. The entire variable domain, with the rest obtained from reference TRBV7-9 and TRBJ2-5, is as follows: DTGVSQNPRHKITKRGQNVTFRCDPISEHNRLYWYRQTLGQGPEFLTYFQNEAQLEKSRLLSDRFSAERPKGSFSTLEIQRTEQGDSAMYLCASSSGGLAGLQETQYFGPGTRLLVL.

The chain combines TRBV6-5 with TRBJ1-1; possible D gene TRBD1, 5 bases. Trimming pared 6 bases from V and 4 bases from J, leaving 6 bases between. Germline V gives CDR1 MNHEY, CDR2 SVGAGI. CDR3 size: 11 residues. CDR3 amino acids: CASRTGTEAFF. CDR3 nucleotide sequence: TGTGCCAGCAGAACAGGCACTGAAGCTTTCTTT.

V and J are TRBV20-1 and TRBJ1-2; TRBD1 aligns across 8 bases. The germline gives CDR1 DFQATT, CDR2 SNEGSKA (reference sequence). The length of the CDR3 is 11 residues. CDR3: CMSNRGYGYTF. CDR3 coding DNA: TGCATGAGTAACAGGGGGTATGGCTACACCTTC.

This clone was seen just once. This chain joins TRBV5-6 and TRBJ1-1; no reliable D call. This CDR3 spans 14 amino acids. Germline CDR1 is SGHDT and CDR2 is YYEEEE. V gave up 0 bases and J gave up 11 bases, with 17 bases separating them. CDR3 sequence: CASSLAFTPPGAFF. The CDR3, as DNA: TGTGCCAGCAGCTTGGCCTTTACACCACCCGGGGCTTTCTTT.

The V and J genes are TRBV7-9 and TRBJ2-3; possibly TRBD1 for D (5 bases). The CDR3 is made up of 14 amino acids. In germline, CDR1 is SEHNR, CDR2 FQNEAQ (reference sequence). The V and J ends lost 5 bases and 4 bases respectively, with 13 bases between them. CDR3: CASSTSGFADTQYF. In DNA, the CDR3 is TGTGCCAGCAGCACCTCAGGGTTTGCAGATACGCAGTATTTT.

The chain is built from TRBV30 and TRBJ2-1; D is unclear. Trimming shortened V by 5 bases and J by 3 bases, and 5 bases separated the two germline ends. CDR3 size: 11 residues. Germline V gene sequence: CDR1 GTSNPN, CDR2 SVGIG (reference sequence). The chain's CDR3 is CAWGNYNEQFF. The CDR3 DNA follows: TGTGCCTGGGGTAACTACAATGAGCAGTTCTTC. The full variable domain, with the rest looked up from reference TRBV30 and TRBJ2-1, is SQTIHQWPATLVQPVGSPLSLECTVEGTSNPNLYWYRQAAGRGLQLLFYSVGIGQISSEVPQNLSASRPQDRQFILSSKKLLLSDSGFYLCAWGNYNEQFFGPGTRLTVL.

J is TRBJ2-5 and V is TRBV18; a possible D gene is TRBD1 (6 bases). The CDR3 loop spans 17 amino acids. Germline CDR1 and CDR2: KGHSH and LQKENI. V was shortened by 5 bases and J by 4 bases, with 23 bases between the two germline ends. CDR3 sequence: CASSSDSHLSRGETQYF. The CDR3 DNA sequence: TGTGCCAGCTCATCGGACAGTCACCTCAGCCGGGGAGAGACCCAGTACTTC.

This rearrangement joins TRBV6-5 to TRBJ2-5, with D possibly matching TRBD1 (6 bases). The CDR3 length is 16 residues. Trimming removed 0 bases at V and 5 bases at J, with 16 bases between. The germline gives CDR1 MNHEY, CDR2 SVGAGI. This CDR3 reads CASSYSAQGGLETQYF. The CDR3 DNA reads TGTGCCAGCAGTTACTCTGCACAGGGCGGGTTGGAGACCCAGTACTTC.

The CDR3, as DNA: TGTGCCAGTAGTATGGCGGCTGAAGCTTTCTTT. Encoded protein: CASSMAAEAFF. The V call is TRBV19, the J call TRBJ1-1; D is ambiguous. The germline V gene has CDR1 LNHDA and CDR2 SQIVND (reference sequence). The V end lost 3 bases, the J end lost 6 bases, and 5 bases lay between the germline ends. The CDR3 sequence is 11 residues long.